This entry concerns a single T cell receptor (beta chain). Its antigen is unidentified. Specified time point: newly diagnosed GD, antithyroid drugs for less than 3 months. Following extraction of RNA from PBMCs, that RNA was used to make the TCR library. The CDR3 sequence is 15 residues long. Germline lookup yields CDR1 SGHKS and CDR2 YYEKEE (reference sequence). Trimming left V 4 bases short and J 1 base short, with 15 bases between. Both iRepertoire HTBI primers and Arm-PCR of CDR3 regions were used to build the TCR beta libraries. TCRdb processed the multiplex PCR reads anew with MiXCR; each CDR3 protein has one entry. Of about 350,000 distinct CDR3 sequences detected, around 15% appear once; the ten largest clones hold just over 20%. The source of the sample is a study of regulatory T cells in long-lasting Graves disease. Findings and limits, study-wide: Persistent disease was characterized by preferential usage of TRBV28, TRBJ1-2 and TRBJ2-5.

In addition, the sample was reused for a study of T cells in Graves' hyperthyroidism and ophthalmopathy. From that report: Over 18 months, lack of ophthalmopathy progression marked Graves' hyperthyroidism as stable. The TCR CDR3 was amplified in a first-round RT-PCR using the HTBI primer set.

The chain recombines TRBV5-5 with TRBJ2-7; D unresolved. Sequencing used peripheral blood mononuclear cells (PBMCs), obtained at new diagnosis, from a patient treated with antithyroid drugs. This receptor was obtained from a woman aged 18-29 years with Graves disease. The CDR3 is CASSPLLSSSYEQYF. CDR3 in DNA: TGTGCCAGCAGCCCCCTTTTAAGCTCTTCCTACGAGCAGTACTTC.